Included here is one TCR beta chain sequence, with context. What it binds is unknown. TCRdb itself ran the RT-PCR reads through MiXCR, one entry per CDR3 protein. This table holds roughly 760,000 distinct CDR3 sequences, 21% found once. The data derive from a study of response to subunit inactivated influenza vaccine. Study findings and constraints: The study's authors posited that every seasonal influenza vaccination enlists few new T cells.

The CDR3 loop spans 13 amino acids. Trimming left V 8 bases short and J 3 bases short, with 13 bases between. V and J are TRBV12-3 or TRBV12-4 and TRBJ1-2; D remains ambiguous. This TCR derives from a man aged 50 to 59 who received an inactivated influenza vaccine. Source: PBMCs from blood, taken more than 4 days after vaccination. The CDR3 DNA sequence: TGTGCCAGCGCACGGTGGTCAGACTATGGCTACACCTTC. Translating it yields CASARWSDYGYTF.